The TCR beta chain described here comes from a study of blood T cell repertoires in COVID-19. Libraries were prepared by immunoSEQ multiplex PCR; TCRdb keeps only in-frame clonotypes and omits some of them. The table lists roughly 42,000 clones, roughly 89% of them singletons. The receptor's source is a man aged 45 to 65 with active COVID-19. Specimen: peripheral blood.

For the CDR3, the DNA is TGCGCCAGCAGCCCAGAATTAAGACAGGGAGAGACCCAGTACTTC. Amino acid sequence: CASSPELRQGETQYF. The chain combines TRBV5-1 with TRBJ2-5; 7 bases are a match to TRBD1. The J segment lost 4 bases and the V segment lost 4 bases, leaving 10 bases of the junction unmatched. The CDR3 covers 15 residues. Germline V gene data show CDR1 as SGHRS and CDR2 as YFSETQ.